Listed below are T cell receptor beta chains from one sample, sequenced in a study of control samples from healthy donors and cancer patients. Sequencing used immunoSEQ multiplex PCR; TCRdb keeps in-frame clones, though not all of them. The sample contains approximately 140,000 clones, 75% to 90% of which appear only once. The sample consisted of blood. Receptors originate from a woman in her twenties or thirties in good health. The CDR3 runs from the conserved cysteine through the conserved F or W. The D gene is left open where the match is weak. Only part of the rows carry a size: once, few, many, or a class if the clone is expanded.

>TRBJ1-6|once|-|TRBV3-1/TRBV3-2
TGTGCCAGCAGCCAGAGGTGGGGGGATTCACCCCTCCACTTT
CASSQRWGDSPLHF
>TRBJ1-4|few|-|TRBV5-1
TGCGCCAGCAGCCTTGAGGGGTTTCCTAATGAAAAACTGTTTTTT
CASSLEGFPNEKLFF
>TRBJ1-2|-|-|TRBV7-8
TGTGCCAGCAGCCCTAGGGTTGGGGGACCTAACTATGGCTACACCTTC
CASSPRVGGPNYGYTF
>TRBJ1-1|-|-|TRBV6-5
TGTGCCAGCAGTTCCAACTATGGCAGGGAAGCTTTCTTT
CASSSNYGREAFF
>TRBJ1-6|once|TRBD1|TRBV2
TGTGCCAGCGGCCTCGGGACAGGGTACTTTTCTTCACCCCTCCACTTT
CASGLGTGYFSSPLHF
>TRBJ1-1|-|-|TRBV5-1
TGCGCCAGCAGCTTGGCCGGCGGGTTGCTCACTGAAGCTTTCTTT
CASSLAGGLLTEAFF
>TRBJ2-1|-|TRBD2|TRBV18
TGTGCCAGCTCCCCAGGAGGAGCGGGAGGGCCGCATGAGCAGTTCTTC
CASSPGGAGGPHEQFF
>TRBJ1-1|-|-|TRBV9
TGTGCCAGCAGCGAGGGAGGGGGGCCGCGGACTGAAGCTTTCTTT
CASSEGGGPRTEAFF
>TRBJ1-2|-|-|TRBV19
TGTGCCAGTACCTATGAGGGAGGAGGCTATGGCTACACCTTC
CASTYEGGGYGYTF
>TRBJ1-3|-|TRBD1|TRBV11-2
TGTGCCAGCAGCGCATCCGGGACAGCTGGAAACACCATATATTTT
CASSASGTAGNTIYF
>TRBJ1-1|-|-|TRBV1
TGCACCAGCAGCCAAGACCCCTCCCATCCGAACACTGAAGCTTTCTTT
CTSSQDPSHPNTEAFF
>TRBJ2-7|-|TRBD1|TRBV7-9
TGTGCCAGCAGCTTAGGGGACAGGAATGGCTACGAGCAGTACTTC
CASSLGDRNGYEQYF
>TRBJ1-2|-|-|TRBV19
TGTGCCAGTAGTATTGGGCAGGGCTCGTATGGCTACACCTTC
CASSIGQGSYGYTF
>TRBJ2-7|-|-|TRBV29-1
TGCAGCGTTGATGAGGTAGGGGGAGGGAACGAGCAGTACTTC
CSVDEVGGGNEQYF
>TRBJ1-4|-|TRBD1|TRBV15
TGTGCCACCAGCGGATACGACAGGGGGAACGAAAAACTGTTTTTT
CATSGYDRGNEKLFF
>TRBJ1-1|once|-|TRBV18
TGTGCCAGCTCACCTTTCCTGACAGCCGACACTGAAGCTTTCTTT
CASSPFLTADTEAFF
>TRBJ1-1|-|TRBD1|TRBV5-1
TGCGCCAGCAGCACCCAGACAGGGGGAGACACTGAAGCTTTCTTT
CASSTQTGGDTEAFF
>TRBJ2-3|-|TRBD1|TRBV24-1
TGTGCCACCGGACAGGGAGGCACAGATACGCAGTATTTT
CATGQGGTDTQYF
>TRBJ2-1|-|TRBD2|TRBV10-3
TGTGCCACCGGGACTAGCGCATACAATGAGCAGTTCTTC
CATGTSAYNEQFF
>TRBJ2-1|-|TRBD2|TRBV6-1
TGTGCCAGCAGTGAAGCGTTGCCGGCTGCGGGAGGGCCGAATGAGCAGTTCTTC
CASSEALPAAGGPNEQFF
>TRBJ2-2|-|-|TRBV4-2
TGTGCCAGCAGCCAATTTCGGTCGGGAGTTGACACCGGGGAGCTGTTTTTT
CASSQFRSGVDTGELFF
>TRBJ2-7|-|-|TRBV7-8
TGTGCCAGCAGCCCCGTAGGGGTGGGGAACTACGAGCAGTACTTC
CASSPVGVGNYEQYF
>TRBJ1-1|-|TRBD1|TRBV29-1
TGCAGCGCCCGGACAGGGGGGAACACTGAAGCTTTCTTT
CSARTGGNTEAFF
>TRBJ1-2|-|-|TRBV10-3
TGTGCCATCAGTCAATCGGGGAATCCAGGCGACACCTTC
CAISQSGNPGDTF
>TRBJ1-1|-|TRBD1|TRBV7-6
TGTGCCAGCAGCCAGGGGACAGGGGGCACTGAAGCTTTCTTT
CASSQGTGGTEAFF
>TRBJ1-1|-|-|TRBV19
TGTGCCAGTAGTACTAGTAGAGGGAACACTGAAGCTTTCTTT
CASSTSRGNTEAFF
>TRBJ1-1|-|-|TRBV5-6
TGTGCCAGCAGCGTGGGACACCGGAACACTGAAGCTTTCTTT
CASSVGHRNTEAFF
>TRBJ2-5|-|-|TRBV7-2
TGTGCCAGCAGCTTAGGGGGGGTCGGGCAGACCCAGTACTTC
CASSLGGVGQTQYF
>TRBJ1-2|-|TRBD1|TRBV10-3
TGTGCCATCAGTGAAAGACAGGGGTCTAACTATGGCTACACCTTC
CAISERQGSNYGYTF
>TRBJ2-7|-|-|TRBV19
TGTGCCAGTAGTACACAGGGCTACGAGCAGTACTTC
CASSTQGYEQYF
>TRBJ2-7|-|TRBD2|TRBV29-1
TGCAGCGTTGGTATGTCCCGGACTAGCGGGATTTGGGAGCAGTACTTC
CSVGMSRTSGIWEQYF
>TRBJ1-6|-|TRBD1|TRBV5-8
TGTGCCAGCTGGGAGGGACAGGTTAATTCACCCCTCCACTTT
CASWEGQVNSPLHF
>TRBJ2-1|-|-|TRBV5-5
TGTGCCAGCAGCTTGGTTAGGGGCGAGGTATACAATGAGCAGTTCTTC
CASSLVRGEVYNEQFF
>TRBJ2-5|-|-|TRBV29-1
TGCAGCGTTGAAGATGTGGGGGCAGGGGAAGAGACCCAGTACTTC
CSVEDVGAGEETQYF
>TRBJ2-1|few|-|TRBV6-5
TGTGCCAGCCGAAGGGCCACCGGACACGAGCAGTTCTTC
CASRRATGHEQFF
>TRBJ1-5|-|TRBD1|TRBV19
TGTGCCAGTAGTCGACAGGGGGGACAGCCCCAGCATTTT
CASSRQGGQPQHF
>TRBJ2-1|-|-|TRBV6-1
TGTGCCAGCAGTGGACCCCTCCGGGACTTACTTTACAATGAGCAGTTCTTC
CASSGPLRDLLYNEQFF
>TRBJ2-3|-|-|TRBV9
TGTGCCAGCAGCGCCTCCAGGTTTAGCGCACGCACAGATACGCAGTATTTT
CASSASRFSARTDTQYF
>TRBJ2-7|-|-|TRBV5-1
TGCGCCAGCACCCCGGGCGTCGGATTTCTCTACGAGCAGTACTTC
CASTPGVGFLYEQYF
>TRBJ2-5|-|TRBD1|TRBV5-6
TGTGCCAGCAGCCCTGGGACAGCAATATTCCAAGAGACCCAGTACTTC
CASSPGTAIFQETQYF
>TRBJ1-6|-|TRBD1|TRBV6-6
TGTGCCAGCAGTCCGCGGACAGGGGGATCCTATAATTCACCCCTCCACTTT
CASSPRTGGSYNSPLHF
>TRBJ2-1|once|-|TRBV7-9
TGTGCCAGCAGCTCATTAGCGACTGAGCAGTTCTTC
CASSSLATEQFF
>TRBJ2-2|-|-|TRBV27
TGTGCCAGCAGTCCGAGTCCTGGGAGAAAACGAGCAGGGGAGCTGTTTTTT
CASSPSPGRKRAGELFF
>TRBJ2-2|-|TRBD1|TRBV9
TGTGCCAGCAGCAAGTCTTACCTGAGACAGGGGACCGGGGAGCTGTTTTTT
CASSKSYLRQGTGELFF
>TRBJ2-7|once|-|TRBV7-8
TGTGCCAGCAGCTTAATCGACGAGCAGTACTTC
CASSLIDEQYF
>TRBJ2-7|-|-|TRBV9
TGTGCCAGCAGCGTAGAGGGGACGGGCTCAGGCGAGCAGTACTTC
CASSVEGTGSGEQYF
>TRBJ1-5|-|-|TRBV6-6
TGTGCCAGCAGTTACTCGGGGGCAGCTTCCAATCAGCCCCAGCATTTT
CASSYSGAASNQPQHF
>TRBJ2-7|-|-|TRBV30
TGTGCCTGGAGTGTCGCCCTCCACGAGCAGTACTTC
CAWSVALHEQYF
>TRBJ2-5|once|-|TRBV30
TGTGCCTGGGAGGTGGGGGGCCAAGAGACCCAGTACTTC
CAWEVGGQETQYF